This TCR beta chain came from a study of T cell repertoires in cytomegalovirus infection. In the study overall: The authors used CMV epitopes that were HLA-C-restricted (recently identified) and HLA-B-restricted (well studied).

Notes on this clonotype: Its antigen is undetermined.

TCRdb redid the calling of the reads with MiXCR, one entry per CDR3 protein. The table records roughly 27,000 distinct CDR3 sequences, 15% to 20% of them present only once. This CDR3 has 13 amino acids. Germline V lookup: CDR1 SGHTA, CDR2 FQGNSA. V was pared by 7 bases and J by 5 bases, with 4 bases of the junction left unmatched. The material sequenced was CD8+ T cells from cultured PBMCs, taken from culture after CMV antigen stimulation. The chain joins TRBV7-2 to TRBJ2-7; 11 positions match TRBD2. The TCR originated in a human donor in good health (CMV status not recorded). Some clones in this sample may be carry-over from other donors' samples. This chain's CDR3 is CASIAGGFNEQYF. The DNA of the CDR3 is TGTGCCAGCATAGCGGGAGGGTTCAACGAGCAGTACTTC.